The present T cell receptor (beta chain) was sequenced within a study of PD-L1 blockade in urothelial cancer. Across the study: Analysis of blood occurred 3 weeks (second dose) and 6 weeks after treatment start.

J gave up 9 bases and V 0 bases, and 3 bases lay outside the gene matches. The length of the CDR3 is 14 residues. Germline assignment: CDR1 MNHEY and CDR2 SVGAGI. In regard to this clone: Its antigen remains unknown.

Produced via immunoSEQ multiplex PCR; TCRdb's table is partial and in-frame only. Of around 130,000 clones in the sample, 70% to 85% were seen once. Study-level findings and limits: Pretreatment clonality of the blood TCR repertoire below the median was predictive of superior survival.

The time point here: pretreatment peripheral blood. The receptor was isolated from a man aged 50-60 years with urothelial cancer. The chain combines TRBV6-5 with TRBJ2-1; 9 bases map to TRBD1. Material: PBMCs, obtained around atezolizumab (anti-PD-L1) treatment. The CDR3 DNA reads TGTGCCAGCAGTTACTCGGACAGGGGCAGTGAGCAGTTCTTC. Residues: CASSYSDRGSEQFF.